The sequence of this T cell receptor (delta chain) was determined in a study of gamma delta lymphoproliferative disorders and STAT genes. Findings and caveats of the study: Most major patient clonotypes were shared with at least one healthy donor. Public or private status of leukemic clones needs confirmation. Patient-control comparisons may be limited by differing T cell maturation stages. Delta repertoires did not separate groups, but patient gamma repertoires clustered apart.

This clone was observed a few times. Its antigen is unknown. This could be a read error, since a much larger clone is one nucleotide away. The receptor sequences were amplified from genomic DNA of peripheral blood mononuclear cells. TCRdb called clones from the multiplex PCR reads again using CATT. The table lists about 3,400 delta-chain clones, about 1.2% of them singletons. Material: blood. This sequence originates from a human donor in good health.

The DNA of the CDR3 is TGTGCCTTTTTTCATCCCGGTTACTCGGGGATAAGTTGGTCGGACTGGGACACCCGACAGATGTTTTTC. It translates to CAFFHPGYSGISWSDWDTRQMFF. This chain joins TRDV3 and TRDJ3, with 7 bases matching TRDD3. The length of the CDR3 is 23 residues. CDR1 and CDR2 (germline): TVYSNPD, GDNSRS (reference sequence). With V trimmed by 2 bases and J by 3 bases, 28 bases remained unmatched.